Each of the 22 T cell receptor beta chains below was sequenced from the same sample in a study of T-cell reconstitution after alpha-beta-depleted transplantation in children. Construction of the TCRbeta library involved unique molecular identifiers. Via MiXCR, TCRdb re-called the PCR reads, giving one row per CDR3 protein. The sample yields about 58,000 distinct CDR3 sequences, 44% seen once. The sample in question was PBMCs, mostly from graft donor cells, obtained 360 days after TCRalphabeta/CD19-depleted stem cell transplant. These receptors were collected from a male patient aged 10-17 years who had a stem cell transplant for acute lymphoblastic leukemia, so the T cells may come from the graft donor.

This clonotype was found a few times. This chain links TRBV5-1 with TRBJ2-3, with D tentatively TRBD1 or TRBD2 (6 bases each). Trimming took off 1 base at V and 0 bases at J, with 12 bases between the two ends. This CDR3 has 16 amino acids. Germline assignment: CDR1 SGHRS and CDR2 YFSETQ. The CDR3 region is CASSLSSGGSTDTQYF. CDR3 nucleotides: TGCGCCAGCAGCTTGTCTTCCGGGGGCAGCACAGATACGCAGTATTTT.

This clonotype was detected many times. This chain links TRBV20-1 with TRBJ2-3; TRBD1 might be the D (7 bases). Trimming cost V 0 bases and J 2 bases, with 15 bases left between them. Germline V gives CDR1 DFQATT, CDR2 SNEGSKA (reference sequence). CDR3 length equals 16 residues. The CDR3 nucleotides read TGCAGTGCTAGAGATTTGCAGGGGGGCAACACAGATACGCAGTATTTT. Translation: CSARDLQGGNTDTQYF.

The chain recombines TRBV12-3 or TRBV12-4 with TRBJ2-1; a weak D match, TRBD1 (5 bases). Trimming took off 6 bases at V and 0 bases at J, with 12 bases between the two ends. This CDR3 comprises 15 residues. CDR3 nucleotides: TGTGCCAGCAGCCATAGGGGCAGCTCCTACAATGAGCAGTTCTTC. Amino acid sequence: CASSHRGSSYNEQFF.

The chain couples TRBV10-3 to TRBJ2-7; D ambiguous. Looked up from germline, CDR1 is ENHRY and CDR2 is SYGVKD. The CDR3 runs to 15 residues. V lost 5 bases and J 2 bases, leaving 16 bases between the germline ends. CDR3: CAISPTDGSAYEQYF. CDR3 nucleotides: TGTGCCATCAGTCCTACCGACGGGTCGGCCTACGAGCAGTACTTC.

CDR3 bases: TGTGCCAGCAGCACGACTAGCGGAGTCGCTGATGAGCAGTTCTTC. Protein product: CASSTTSGVADEQFF. This chain uses TRBV7-6 with TRBJ2-1; 9 bases map to TRBD2. Germline-derived CDR1 and CDR2 are SGHVS and FNYEAQ. The ends lost 5 bases at V and 8 bases at J; junction bases unmatched: 10. There are 15 residues in the CDR3.

This clonotype came up many times. The chain couples TRBV20-1 to TRBJ2-3; D not certain. The CDR3 loop spans 15 amino acids. The germline gives CDR1 DFQATT, CDR2 SNEGSKA (reference sequence). V lost 0 bases, J lost 7 bases, and 17 bases lay in between. CDR3 in amino acids: CSARDQVTSMYTQYF. CDR3 sequence (DNA): TGCAGTGCTAGAGATCAAGTGACTTCCATGTATACGCAGTATTTT.

The V call is TRBV10-2, the J call TRBJ2-7; 10 nucleotides match TRBD2. Germline V gives CDR1 WSHSY, CDR2 SAAADI. The CDR3 is 16 amino acids. Trimming at V came to 6 bases and at J to 2 bases, leaving 10 bases not matched to a gene. The chain's CDR3 is CASSHPVTSGAYEQYF. The CDR3, as DNA: TGCGCCAGCAGCCACCCGGTTACTAGCGGGGCCTACGAGCAGTACTTC.

The chain carries TRBV2 and TRBJ2-7, with D possibly matching TRBD2 (5 bases). The CDR3 loop spans 12 amino acids. Trimming removed 7 bases from V and 1 base from J, with 8 bases in between. Germline values: CDR1 SNHLY, CDR2 FYNNEI. As DNA, the CDR3 is TGTGCCAGCAACGGACTTTCCTACGAGCAGTACTTC. Its protein is CASNGLSYEQYF.

V and J are TRBV9 and TRBJ2-7; D is undetermined. CDR1 SGDLS and CDR2 YYNGEE come from the germline V gene. V lost 4 bases and J 0 bases, leaving 14 bases between the germline ends. This CDR3 is built from 15 residues. For the CDR3, the DNA is TGTGCCAGCAGCCCGGCGGCCTCAAGCTCCTACGAGCAGTACTTC. This encodes CASSPAASSSYEQYF. The full variable domain, with the rest looked up from reference TRBV9 and TRBJ2-7, is DSGVTQTPKHLITATGQRVTLRCSPRSGDLSVYWYQQSLDQGLQFLIQYYNGEERAKGNILERFSAQQFPDLHSELNLSSLELGDSALYFCASSPAASSSYEQYFGPGTRLTVT.

V gene TRBV11-2 combines with J gene TRBJ2-7; D may match TRBD1 or TRBD2 (5 bases each). The germline V gene encodes CDR1 SGHAT and CDR2 FQNNGV. The V end lost 0 bases, the J end lost 4 bases, and 10 bases lay between the germline ends. This CDR3 comprises 14 residues. This chain's CDR3 is CASSLEGPGYEQYF. In DNA form, the CDR3 reads TGTGCCAGCAGCTTAGAGGGGCCGGGATACGAGCAGTACTTC.

The chain has TRBV2 and TRBJ2-3, with D unclear. The V gene's germline CDR1 is SNHLY and CDR2 FYNNEI. V was trimmed by 8 bases and J by 9 bases, leaving 24 bases between them. The CDR3 is 15 residues long. The CDR3 loop reads CASRPPGRMGDTQYF. The DNA of the CDR3 is TGTGCCAGCCGCCCTCCGGGCAGAATGGGCGACACGCAGTATTTT.

The chain uses TRBV5-1 and TRBJ1-1, with 10 bases fitting TRBD1. The germline CDR1 and CDR2 sequences are SGHRS and YFSETQ. The CDR3 has 15 residues. The V and J ends lost 0 bases and 2 bases, in that order; junction bases with no gene match: 1. As DNA, the CDR3 is TGCGCCAGCAGCTTGGGGACAGGGGGTAACACTGAAGCTTTCTTT. It specifies CASSLGTGGNTEAFF.

This CDR3 is CASSLLDFYGTHYNEQFF. The CDR3 DNA reads TGTGCCAGCAGCCTCCTCGACTTTTACGGGACTCACTACAATGAGCAGTTCTTC. The V and J genes are TRBV11-1 and TRBJ2-1; TRBD2 might be the D (6 bases). Between the trimmed V and J ends, which lost 5 bases and 3 bases, there was a span of 23 bases. Germline-derived CDR1 and CDR2 are SGHAT and FQDESV (reference sequence). The CDR3 totals 18 residues.

The chain joins TRBV14 to TRBJ2-1, with D unresolved. CDR3 length: 13 amino acids. Per the germline V gene, CDR1 is SGHDN and CDR2 is FVKESK. V shed 4 bases and J shed 7 bases, with 11 bases lying between them. The CDR3, as DNA: TGTGCCAGCAGCCCTCATTTGAGGAATGAGCAGTTCTTC. It specifies CASSPHLRNEQFF.

Turning to this clonotype: The junction and the germline gene differ at one end; a read error may be behind it. The chain uses TRBV6-1 and TRBJ2-1; 11 bases line up with TRBD2. The CDR3 extends over 14 amino acids. Germline V gives CDR1 MNHNS, CDR2 SASEGT. CDR3 nucleotides: TGTGCCAGCTCGACTAGCGGGGCCTACGATGAGCAGTTCTTC. Translation gives CASSTSGAYDEQFF.

V usage is TRBV7-8 and J usage is TRBJ1-1; the D is unclear. CDR1 and CDR2 (germline): SGHVS, FQNEAQ. Between the trimmed V and J ends, which lost 2 bases and 1 base, there was a span of 14 bases. The CDR3 runs 16 residues. DNA of the CDR3: TGTGCCAGCAGCTTATGGGTGGGCGGATCGAACACTGAAGCTTTCTTT. Translating it yields CASSLWVGGSNTEAFF.

In its sample, this clonotype was seen a few times. This chain joins TRBV7-2 and TRBJ2-7, with D possibly being TRBD2 (5 bases). CDR3 length: 14 amino acids. The germline V gene encodes CDR1 SGHTA and CDR2 FQGNSA. V was trimmed by 5 bases and J by 0 bases, leaving 11 bases between them. The CDR3 loop reads CASSLGGLSYEQYF. DNA of the CDR3: TGTGCCAGCAGCCTCGGCGGGCTCTCCTACGAGCAGTACTTC.

This clonotype was seen repeatedly, ten times or more. The chain uses TRBV27 and TRBJ2-3; no firm D call. V was pared by 0 bases and J by 2 bases, with 12 bases between. This CDR3 contains 16 residues. The germline gives CDR1 MNHEY, CDR2 SMNVEV (reference sequence). DNA of the CDR3: TGTGCCAGCAGTTTATCGTGTCCCCCCCACACAGATACGCAGTATTTT. Encoded protein: CASSLSCPPHTDTQYF.

This clonotype has only one observation. The junction departs from the called germline gene at one end, perhaps through a read error. The chain recombines TRBV11-2 with TRBJ2-7, with D unclear. Germline V lookup: CDR1 SGHAT, CDR2 FQNNGV. The CDR3 loop spans 11 amino acids. For the CDR3, the DNA is TGTGCCAGCAGCATAGAAGGGGAGCAGTACTTC. Protein product: CASSIEGEQYF.

V usage is TRBV10-3 and J usage is TRBJ1-2; a possible D gene is TRBD1 (6 bases). This CDR3 spans 12 amino acids. Trimming shortened V by 5 bases and J by 7 bases, and 11 bases separated the two germline ends. The germline V gene encodes CDR1 ENHRY and CDR2 SYGVKD. CDR3 amino acids: CAISKQGGGYTF. The CDR3 nucleotides read TGTGCCATCAGTAAACAGGGCGGTGGCTACACCTTC.

This clonotype was detected only a few times. The chain couples TRBV7-6 to TRBJ2-3; the match to TRBD2 covers 9 bases. V lost 5 bases to trimming and J lost 0 bases; unmatched junction nucleotides: 3. This CDR3 comprises 15 residues. Germline CDR1 is SGHVS and CDR2 is FNYEAQ. The CDR3 DNA follows: TGTGCCAGCAGCCGGCGGGGGGGTAGCACAGATACGCAGTATTTT. Translation: CASSRRGGSTDTQYF.

The chain uses TRBV4-2 and TRBJ1-4; D not certain. V gave up 3 bases and J gave up 0 bases, with 29 bases separating them. The CDR3 runs 22 residues. Germline CDR1 is LGHNA and CDR2 is YNFKEQ. CDR3 coding DNA: TGTGCCAGCAGCCAGGGTTATTTCGCGGTCCAGAGGAACATTGCAACTAATGAAAAACTGTTTTTT. It translates to CASSQGYFAVQRNIATNEKLFF.